The entry below gives a single TCR beta chain sequence along with its context. All TCR cDNA molecules were individually tagged with a unique molecular identifier. MiXCR, applied by TCRdb to the 5' RACE reads, yields one record per CDR3 protein. The data hold around 110,000 distinct CDR3 sequences, with 12% observed a single time. The data were obtained in a study of spatial heterogeneity in lung cancer. Study information: Approximately two years after resection was the median timing of the follow-up PBMC samples, which were sequenced when available. Alpha-chain detections were consistently fewer than beta-chain detections among the sequences.

Time point reported: blood at routine non-recurrence follow-up after resection. Without sorting, whole RNA was sequenced from tumor, nontumor lung or frozen PBMC. Germline V gene data show CDR1 as LNHDA and CDR2 as SQIVND (reference sequence). Trimming removed 0 bases at V and 2 bases at J, with 11 bases between. The CDR3 runs to 15 residues. The sequence came from a male donor with early-stage non-small cell lung cancer. The gene calls are TRBV19 and TRBJ2-7; the D is unclear. The specimen comprised PBMCs, sampled at follow-up. CDR3 in DNA: TGTGCCAGTAGTATAGACCGGACGGGCCCCTACGAGCAGTACTTC. Residues: CASSIDRTGPYEQYF.